These 31 T cell receptor beta chains share one sample of origin, sequenced in a study of CD8 T cells in ankylosing spondylitis. TCRdb called the 5' RACE reads again in MiXCR, with one record for every CDR3 protein. The data hold about 140,000 distinct CDR3 sequences, with around 32% observed a single time. Sequenced material: synovial fluid, either unsorted or a sorted T cell fraction (not recorded which). These receptors came from a male donor with ankylosing spondylitis.

The chain combines TRBV20-1 with TRBJ2-2; 8 nucleotides match TRBD2. Germline loops: CDR1 DFQATT, CDR2 SNEGSKA (reference sequence). The length of the CDR3 is 14 residues. V trimming: 3 bases; J trimming: 5 bases; junction bases outside the gene matches: 5. This CDR3 is CSASGGAGTGELFF. CDR3 coding DNA: TGCAGTGCTAGCGGGGGGGCAGGAACCGGGGAGCTGTTTTTT.

The DNA for the CDR3 is TGTGCCAGCTCACCACCCAGGGGGCTTGGTGAAGCTTTCTTT. This gives the protein CASSPPRGLGEAFF. V and J are TRBV18 and TRBJ1-1; 8 positions agree with TRBD1. Germline V gene data show CDR1 as KGHSH and CDR2 as LQKENI. Trimming removed 0 bases from V and 7 bases from J; junction bases left unmatched: 4. There are 14 residues in the CDR3.

This clonotype has more than one count but fewer than ten. The rearrangement uses TRBV9 and TRBJ1-1; perhaps TRBD1 as D (6 bases). V was trimmed by 3 bases and J by 0 bases, leaving 18 bases between them. Germline values: CDR1 SGDLS, CDR2 YYNGEE. This CDR3 is built from 17 residues. The DNA of the CDR3 is TGTGCCAGCAGCGCGGCTCAGGGTAGGGGGGTGAACACTGAAGCTTTCTTT. Translation gives CASSAAQGRGVNTEAFF.

This rearrangement joins TRBV4-1 to TRBJ2-7; the D gene is possibly TRBD1 (5 bases). Germline V gives CDR1 MGHRA, CDR2 YSYEKL. V dropped 5 bases and J dropped 2 bases, with 10 bases sitting between them. This CDR3 region has 13 residues. Here the CDR3 reads CASSLDMTYEQYF. CDR3 in DNA: TGCGCCAGCAGCTTGGACATGACCTACGAGCAGTACTTC.

This clonotype was recorded a few times. This chain connects TRBV5-1 to TRBJ1-2; tentatively, D is TRBD1 (5 bases). The CDR3 has 15 residues. CDR1 is SGHRS and CDR2 is YFSETQ in the germline V gene. The V gene lost 2 bases and the J gene lost 1 base, with 12 bases spanning the gap. CDR3 residues: CASSFTGDNNYGYTF. CDR3 coding DNA: TGCGCCAGCAGCTTCACGGGGGATAATAACTATGGCTACACCTTC. The full variable domain, in which reference TRBV5-1 and TRBJ1-2 provide the parts outside the CDR3, is KAGVTQTPRYLIKTRGQQVTLSCSPISGHRSVSWYQQTPGQGLQFLFEYFSETQRNKGNFPGRFSGRQFSNSRSEMNVSTLELGDSALYLCASSFTGDNNYGYTFGSGTRLTVV.

J is TRBJ2-1 and V is TRBV10-3; TRBD1 agrees at 9 bases. Germline-derived CDR1 and CDR2 are ENHRY and SYGVKD. CDR3 length: 16 residues. J lost 1 base, V lost 4 bases, and 5 bases had no gene match. The CDR3 protein is CAISAGTGRSYNEQFF. CDR3 sequence (DNA): TGTGCCATCAGTGCCGGGACAGGGAGGTCCTACAATGAGCAGTTCTTC.

There are a few counts of this clonotype. CDR3 coding DNA: TGCAGTGCTAGCCTTAGCACACACCTCCAAGAGACCCAGTACTTC. This encodes CSASLSTHLQETQYF. This chain joins TRBV20-1 and TRBJ2-5, with unresolved D. This CDR3 contains 15 residues. The V end lost 3 bases, the J end lost 1 base, and 15 bases lay between the germline ends. Germline lookup yields CDR1 DFQATT and CDR2 SNEGSKA (reference sequence).

This clonotype was picked up many times. The gene calls are TRBV20-1 and TRBJ1-2; D is ambiguous. Trimming took 8 bases from V and 2 from J, leaving 12 bases between them. The V gene's germline CDR1 is DFQATT and CDR2 SNEGSKA (reference sequence). The CDR3 extends over 12 amino acids. CDR3 sequence: CSSQESNYGYTF. The DNA of the CDR3 is TGCAGTTCCCAGGAATCGAACTATGGCTACACCTTC.

This sequence joins TRBV4-1 and TRBJ2-1; the match to TRBD2 covers 9 bases. Germline-derived CDR1 and CDR2 are MGHRA and YSYEKL. J was trimmed by 5 bases and V by 0 bases; bases with no gene match: 5. This CDR3 region has 16 residues. The CDR3 here is CASSQDWLAGNNEQFF. The CDR3 DNA reads as TGCGCCAGCAGCCAAGATTGGCTAGCGGGGAACAATGAGCAGTTCTTC.

V and J are TRBV6-5 and TRBJ2-1; 8 bases agree with TRBD2. Germline CDR1 and CDR2: MNHEY and SVGAGI. V was clipped by 2 bases and J by 3 bases; unmatched bases: 6. The CDR3 spans 16 residues. CDR3 nucleotides: TGTGCCAGCAGTTACGGTCGTAGCGGGATCTACAATGAGCAGTTCTTC. This encodes CASSYGRSGIYNEQFF.

The chain uses TRBV4-1 and TRBJ2-7; tentatively, D is TRBD2 (5 bases). The CDR3 runs to 17 residues. V was trimmed by 3 bases and J by 3 bases, leaving 21 bases between them. CDR1 and CDR2 (germline): MGHRA, YSYEKL. In nucleotides, the CDR3 is TGCGCCAGCAGCCACCTCCTTGAGGGTTCTGAGGTCTACGAGCAGTACTTC. As protein: CASSHLLEGSEVYEQYF.

In this sample, this clonotype turned up a few times. The rearrangement links TRBV30 to TRBJ1-1; TRBD1 matches 7 bases. Germline V lookup: CDR1 GTSNPN, CDR2 SVGIG (reference sequence). The junction had 11 bases not matched to a gene; V was cut back by 3 bases and J by 1 base. This CDR3 has 16 amino acids. The CDR3 protein is CAWRRGGQYKNTEAFF. CDR3 nucleotides: TGTGCCTGGAGGAGGGGGGGACAGTATAAGAACACTGAAGCTTTCTTT.

The gene calls are TRBV11-2 and TRBJ1-1; 11 bases map to TRBD1. The V and J ends lost 4 bases and 0 bases, in that order; junction bases with no gene match: 4. The CDR3 contains 16 residues. Germline loops: CDR1 SGHAT, CDR2 FQNNGV. Here the CDR3 DNA reads TGTGCCAGCAGCTCCCGGACAGGGGGCTTGAACACTGAAGCTTTCTTT. Protein product: CASSSRTGGLNTEAFF.

In this sample, this clonotype turned up many times. The CDR3 DNA sequence: TGTGCCAGCTCACCTTCCCCGGGCCGTTGGACTGAAGCTTTCTTT. It yields the protein CASSPSPGRWTEAFF. The chain employs TRBV18 and TRBJ1-1; D unresolved. CDR1 and CDR2 from the germline V gene are KGHSH and LQKENI. The CDR3 contains 15 residues. Between the trimmed V and J ends, which lost 3 bases and 5 bases, there was a span of 16 bases.

This clonotype appeared a few times. The J gene is TRBJ1-5, the V gene TRBV7-6; the match to TRBD1 covers 7 bases. The CDR3 is made up of 16 amino acids. V lost 5 bases, J lost 3 bases, and 10 bases stayed unmatched. Looked up from germline, CDR1 is SGHVS and CDR2 is FNYEAQ. CDR3 in DNA: TGTGCCAGCAGCCGGGACAGCGGGCGGGCCAATCAGCCCCAGCATTTT. It yields the protein CASSRDSGRANQPQHF.

At least ten counts were recorded for this clonotype. The CDR3 region has the DNA TGCGCCAGCAGCACAAGGGCAGGGGACACTGAAGCTTTCTTT. This encodes CASSTRAGDTEAFF. The chain joins TRBV5-1 to TRBJ1-1, with D tentatively TRBD1 (6 bases). The V end lost 4 bases, the J end lost 3 bases, and 13 bases lay between the germline ends. CDR1 is SGHRS and CDR2 is YFSETQ in the germline V gene. CDR3 length equals 14 residues.

The chain combines TRBV7-9 with TRBJ1-3; no clear D gene. The CDR3 is made up of 12 amino acids. The V gene's germline CDR1 is SEHNR and CDR2 FQNEAQ (reference sequence). Trimming shortened V by 6 bases and J by 6 bases, and 9 bases separated the two germline ends. The DNA for the CDR3 is TGTGCCAGCAGTAATGCGGAAAACACCATATATTTT. It is translated as CASSNAENTIYF.

The sample holds a few counts of this clonotype. V and J are TRBV11-3 and TRBJ1-6; 7 bases align to TRBD1. V gave up 5 bases and J gave up 8 bases; unmatched junction bases: 3. CDR1 is SGHNT, CDR2 YENEEA, per germline. This CDR3 comprises 13 residues. The CDR3: CASSLTGDSPLHF. The CDR3 DNA reads as TGTGCCAGCAGCCTCACAGGGGATTCACCCCTCCACTTT.

The chain uses TRBV5-1 and TRBJ2-1; D is unclear. CDR1 and CDR2 from the germline V gene are SGHRS and YFSETQ. The V and J ends lost 5 bases and 10 bases respectively, with 16 bases between them. The length of the CDR3 is 13 residues. The CDR3: CASSTEPSGEQFF. CDR3 DNA sequence: TGCGCCAGCAGTACGGAACCCTCCGGGGAGCAGTTCTTC.

V gene TRBV20-1 combines with J gene TRBJ1-5; D call uncertain. V was pared by 3 bases and J by 2 bases, with 11 bases between. Looked up from germline, CDR1 is DFQATT and CDR2 is SNEGSKA (reference sequence). This CDR3 comprises 14 residues. CDR3 in DNA: TGCAGTGCTAGGATGCACGAGGGCAATCAGCCCCAGCATTTT. Its translation: CSARMHEGNQPQHF.

This clonotype was detected only a few times. The gene calls are TRBV7-2 and TRBJ1-2; D is possibly TRBD1 (6 bases). The V and J ends lost 5 bases and 4 bases respectively, with 14 bases between them. This CDR3 is 14 amino acids long. CDR1 and CDR2 (germline): SGHTA, FQGNSA. For the CDR3, the DNA is TGTGCCAGCAGCGCCCGGACAGAGGGCTATGGCTACACCTTC. This encodes CASSARTEGYGYTF.

The sample holds many counts of this clonotype. CDR3 sequence (DNA): TGTGCCAGCAGCTTGCCAGGGACAGGGGGAGCCTACGAGCAGTACTTC. Translated, it gives CASSLPGTGGAYEQYF. V gene TRBV5-6 combines with J gene TRBJ2-7; 11 bases align to TRBD1. Germline values: CDR1 SGHDT, CDR2 YYEEEE. The CDR3 loop spans 16 amino acids. J gave up 2 bases and V 1 base, and 5 bases lay outside the gene matches.

Regarding this clonotype: A single base separates this from a much larger clone, so it may be a read error. Since the CDR3 does not end with the conserved phenylalanine or tryptophan, this likely comes from a read error. V usage is TRBV7-2 and J usage is TRBJ2-1; D uncertain. Germline-derived CDR1 and CDR2 are SGHTA and FQGNSA. CDR3 length equals 13 residues. Trimming removed 4 bases at V and 2 bases at J, with 6 bases between. CDR3 DNA: TGTGCCAGCAGCTCACAGACCTACAATGAGCAGTTCTTG. It yields the protein CASSSQTYNEQFL.

On this clonotype: With a much larger clone just one base away, this may be a read error. This chain's CDR3 is CSAPQGAPNERYF. CDR3 sequence (DNA): TGCAGTGCCCCACAGGGGGCCCCCAACGAGCGGTACTTC. The rearrangement uses TRBV20-1 and TRBJ2-7; 9 bases agree with TRBD1. Germline V gene sequence: CDR1 DFQATT, CDR2 SNEGSKA (reference sequence). The CDR3 is 13 amino acids.

In its sample, this clonotype was seen a few times. The V and J genes are TRBV11-2 and TRBJ1-6; no clear D gene. With 5 bases removed from V and 4 bases from J, the gap between germline ends came to 15 bases. The CDR3 sequence is 16 residues long. Germline loops: CDR1 SGHAT, CDR2 FQNNGV. CDR3 DNA sequence: TGTGCCAGCAGCCCTAGCATGCAGGCTTATAATTCACCCCTCCACTTT. Protein sequence: CASSPSMQAYNSPLHF. The full variable domain, in which reference TRBV11-2 and TRBJ1-6 provide the parts outside the CDR3, is EAGVAQSPRYKIIEKRQSVAFWCNPISGHATLYWYQQILGQGPKLLIQFQNNGVVDDSQLPKDRFSAERLKGVDSTLKIQPAKLEDSAVYLCASSPSMQAYNSPLHFGNGTRLTVT.

The chain joins TRBV7-2 to TRBJ2-7; weak D call: TRBD2 (5 bases). This CDR3 has 14 amino acids. Germline lookup yields CDR1 SGHTA and CDR2 FQGNSA. The germline V and J ends were trimmed by 1 base and 0 bases, with 7 bases remaining between them. DNA of the CDR3: TGTGCCAGCAGCTTAGAGCGGAACTCCTACGAGCAGTACTTC. Amino acids: CASSLERNSYEQYF.

This clonotype is classed as large (0.1 to 1%). The chain has TRBV20-1 and TRBJ1-2, with D maybe TRBD1 (5 bases). The ends were cut back, 2 bases at V and 7 bases at J, with 17 bases in the middle. The CDR3 extends over 14 amino acids. CDR1 DFQATT and CDR2 SNEGSKA come from the germline V gene (reference sequence). DNA for the CDR3: TGCAGTGCTAGAAATTCCGGGACGGCGTTTGGCTACACCTTC. Translating gives CSARNSGTAFGYTF.

The chain has TRBV7-9 and TRBJ1-2; TRBD1 might be the D (6 bases). The CDR3 has 16 amino acids. Germline loops: CDR1 SEHNR, CDR2 FQNEAQ (reference sequence). With 0 bases removed from V and 0 bases from J, the gap between germline ends came to 11 bases. The CDR3 loop reads CASSLAQGTSNYGYTF. DNA of the CDR3: TGTGCCAGCAGCTTAGCGCAGGGGACCTCTAACTATGGCTACACCTTC. The variable domain in full, with the rest retrieved from reference TRBV7-9 and TRBJ1-2, is DTGVSQNPRHKITKRGQNVTFRCDPISEHNRLYWYRQTLGQGPEFLTYFQNEAQLEKSRLLSDRFSAERPKGSFSTLEIQRTEQGDSAMYLCASSLAQGTSNYGYTFGSGTRLTVV.

This clonotype was detected a few times. The chain links TRBV6-5 to TRBJ1-1, with 9 bases identical to TRBD1. The J segment lost 5 bases and the V segment lost 2 bases, leaving 6 bases of the junction unmatched. The CDR3 contains 15 residues. Germline CDR1 and CDR2: MNHEY and SVGAGI. The CDR3 nucleotides read TGTGCCAGCAGTTACCATGACAGGGGGTGGACTGAAGCTTTCTTT. This encodes CASSYHDRGWTEAFF.

This rearrangement joins TRBV6-1 to TRBJ2-3; 7 nucleotides line up with TRBD2. Trimming at V came to 4 bases and at J to 4 bases, leaving 8 bases not matched to a gene. The CDR3 length is 15 residues. Germline V gene lookup returns CDR1 MNHNS and CDR2 SASEGT. CDR3 sequence: CASSVGAGFADTQYF. The CDR3 DNA follows: TGTGCCAGCAGTGTCGGAGCGGGATTCGCAGATACGCAGTATTTT.

The chain uses TRBV6-1 and TRBJ2-1, with 12 positions matching TRBD2. This CDR3 is built from 16 residues. Unmatched junction bases numbered 7, after V lost 5 bases and J lost 5 bases. CDR1 and CDR2 from the germline V gene are MNHNS and SASEGT. CDR3 nucleotides: TGTGCCAGCAGTAAAACGGGACTAGCGGGTCACAATGAGCAGTTCTTC. Translated: CASSKTGLAGHNEQFF.